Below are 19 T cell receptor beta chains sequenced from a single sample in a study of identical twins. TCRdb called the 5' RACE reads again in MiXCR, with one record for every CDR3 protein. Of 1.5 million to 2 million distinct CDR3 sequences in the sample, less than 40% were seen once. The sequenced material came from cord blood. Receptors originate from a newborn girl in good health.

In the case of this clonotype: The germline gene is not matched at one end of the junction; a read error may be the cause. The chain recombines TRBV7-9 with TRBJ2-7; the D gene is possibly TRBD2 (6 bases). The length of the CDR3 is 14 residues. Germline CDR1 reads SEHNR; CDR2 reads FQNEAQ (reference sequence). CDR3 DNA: TGCGCCAGCAGCTTGGGGGGTAGCTTCTACGAGCAGTACTTC. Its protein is CASSLGGSFYEQYF.

In DNA form, the CDR3 reads TGTGCCAGCAGTGATGCCCGAGGGAGGAGAAACACCATATATTTT. Translation gives CASSDARGRRNTIYF. The V call is TRBV6-1, the J call TRBJ1-3; the D is unclear. The V gene lost 3 bases and the J gene lost 5 bases, with 14 bases spanning the gap. The CDR3 covers 15 residues. Germline V lookup: CDR1 MNHNS, CDR2 SASEGT.

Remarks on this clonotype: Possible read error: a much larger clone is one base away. CDR3 DNA sequence: TGTGCCAGCAGTTTAGGCGGGAGGGAATACAATGAGCAGTACTTC. Amino acids: CASSLGGREYNEQYF. The V call is TRBV12-3 or TRBV12-4, the J call TRBJ2-7, with 9 positions matching TRBD2. This CDR3 region has 15 residues. V dropped 1 base and J dropped 7; count of bases not matched to a gene: 8.

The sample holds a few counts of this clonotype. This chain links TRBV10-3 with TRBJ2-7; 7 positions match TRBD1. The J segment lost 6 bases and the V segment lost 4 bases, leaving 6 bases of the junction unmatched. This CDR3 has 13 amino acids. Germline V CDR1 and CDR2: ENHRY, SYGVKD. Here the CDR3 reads CAISGDRASEQYF. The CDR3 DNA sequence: TGTGCCATCAGTGGCGACAGGGCGAGCGAGCAGTACTTC.

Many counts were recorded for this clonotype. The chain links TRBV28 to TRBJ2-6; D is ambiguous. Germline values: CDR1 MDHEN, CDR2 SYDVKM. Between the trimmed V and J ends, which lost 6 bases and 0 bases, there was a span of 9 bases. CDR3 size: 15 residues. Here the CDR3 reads CASSPFGSGANVLTF. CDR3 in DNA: TGTGCCAGCAGCCCCTTTGGCTCTGGGGCCAACGTCCTGACTTTC.

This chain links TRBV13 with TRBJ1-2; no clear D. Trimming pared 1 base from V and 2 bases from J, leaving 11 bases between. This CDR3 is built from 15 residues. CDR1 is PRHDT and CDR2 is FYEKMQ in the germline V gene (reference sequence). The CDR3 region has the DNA TGTGCCAGCAGCTTAGTCCTCGCCGGGAACTATGGCTACACCTTC. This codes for CASSLVLAGNYGYTF.

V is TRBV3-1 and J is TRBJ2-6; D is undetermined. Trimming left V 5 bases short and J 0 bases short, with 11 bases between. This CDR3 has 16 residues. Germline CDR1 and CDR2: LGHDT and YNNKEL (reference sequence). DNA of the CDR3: TGTGCCAGCAGCTTCCGGACGGGCTCTGGGGCCAACGTCCTGACTTTC. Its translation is CASSFRTGSGANVLTF.

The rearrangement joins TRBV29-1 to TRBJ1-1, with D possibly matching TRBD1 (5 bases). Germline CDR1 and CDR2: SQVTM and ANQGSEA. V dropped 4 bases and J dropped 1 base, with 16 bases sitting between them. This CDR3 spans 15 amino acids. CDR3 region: CSVGLLGRANTEAFF. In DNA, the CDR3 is TGCAGCGTTGGGCTTTTGGGACGAGCGAACACTGAAGCTTTCTTT.

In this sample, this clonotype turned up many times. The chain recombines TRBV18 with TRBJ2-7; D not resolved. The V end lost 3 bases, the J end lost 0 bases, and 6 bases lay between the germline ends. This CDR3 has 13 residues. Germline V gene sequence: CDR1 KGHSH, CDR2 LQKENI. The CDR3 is CASSPESSYEQYF. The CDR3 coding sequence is TGTGCCAGCTCACCGGAGAGCTCCTACGAGCAGTACTTC.

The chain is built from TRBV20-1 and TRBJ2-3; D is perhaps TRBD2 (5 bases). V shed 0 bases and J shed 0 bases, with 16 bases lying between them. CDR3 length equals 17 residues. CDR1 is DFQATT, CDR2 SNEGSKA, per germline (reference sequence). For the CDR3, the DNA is TGCAGTGCTAGAGAATTTTGGACTCCTACTAGCACAGATACGCAGTATTTT. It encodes CSAREFWTPTSTDTQYF.

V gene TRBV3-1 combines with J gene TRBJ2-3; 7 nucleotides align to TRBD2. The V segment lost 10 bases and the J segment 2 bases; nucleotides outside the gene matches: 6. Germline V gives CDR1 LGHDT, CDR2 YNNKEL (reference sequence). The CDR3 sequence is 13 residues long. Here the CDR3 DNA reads TGTGCCACCCGGGACTATTACACAGATACGCAGTATTTT. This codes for CATRDYYTDTQYF.

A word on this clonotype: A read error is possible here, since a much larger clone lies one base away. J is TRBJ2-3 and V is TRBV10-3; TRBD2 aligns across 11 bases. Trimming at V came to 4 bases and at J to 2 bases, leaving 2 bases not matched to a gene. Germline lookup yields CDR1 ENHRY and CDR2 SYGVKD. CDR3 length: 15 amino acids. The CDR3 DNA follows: TGTGCCATCAGTGCGACTAGCGGGGCCACAGATACGCAGTATTTT. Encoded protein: CAISATSGATDTQYF.

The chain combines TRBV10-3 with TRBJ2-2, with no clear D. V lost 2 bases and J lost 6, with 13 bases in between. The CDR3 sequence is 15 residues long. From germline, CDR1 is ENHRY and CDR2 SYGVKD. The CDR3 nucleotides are TGTGCCATCAGTGAGGCTGGACGGTTATCCGGGGAGCTGTTTTTT. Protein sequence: CAISEAGRLSGELFF.

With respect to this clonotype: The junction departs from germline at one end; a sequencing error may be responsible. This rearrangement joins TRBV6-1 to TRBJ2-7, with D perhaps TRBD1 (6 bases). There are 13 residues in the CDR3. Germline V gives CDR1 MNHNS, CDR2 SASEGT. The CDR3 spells CVSSHGQPYEQYF. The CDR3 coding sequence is TGTGTCAGCAGTCACGGACAGCCCTACGAGCAGTACTTC.

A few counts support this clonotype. The CDR3 DNA is TGTGCCAGCAGCCCCCGGACAGACATCGCTGAAGCTTTCTTT. Protein: CASSPRTDIAEAFF. This chain uses TRBV7-2 with TRBJ1-1; the D gene is possibly TRBD1 (6 bases). Germline loops: CDR1 SGHTA, CDR2 FQGNSA. Trimming removed 5 bases at V and 6 bases at J, with 16 bases between. This CDR3 comprises 14 residues.

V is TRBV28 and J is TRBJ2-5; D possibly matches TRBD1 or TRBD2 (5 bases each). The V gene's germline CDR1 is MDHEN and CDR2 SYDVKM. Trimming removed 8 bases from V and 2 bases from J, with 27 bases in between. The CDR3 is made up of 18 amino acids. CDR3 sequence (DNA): TGTGCCAGCCGTCAAACCCTCCATTACCGGGGACCGCAAGAGACCCAGTACTTC. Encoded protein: CASRQTLHYRGPQETQYF.

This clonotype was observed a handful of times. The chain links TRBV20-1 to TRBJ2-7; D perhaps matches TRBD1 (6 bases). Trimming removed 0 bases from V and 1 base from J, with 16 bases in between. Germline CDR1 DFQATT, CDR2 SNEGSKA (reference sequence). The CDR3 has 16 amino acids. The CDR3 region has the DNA TGCAGTGCTAGAGATCAGGGGCGGATGTCTTCCTACGAGCAGTACTTC. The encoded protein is CSARDQGRMSSYEQYF.

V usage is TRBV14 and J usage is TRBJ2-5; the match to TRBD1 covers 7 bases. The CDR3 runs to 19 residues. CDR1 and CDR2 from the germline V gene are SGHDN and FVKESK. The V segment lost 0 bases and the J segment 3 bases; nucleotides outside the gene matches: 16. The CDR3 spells CASSQDLLRQGSPKETQYF. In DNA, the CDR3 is TGTGCCAGCAGCCAAGATTTACTCCGACAGGGCTCGCCTAAAGAGACCCAGTACTTC.

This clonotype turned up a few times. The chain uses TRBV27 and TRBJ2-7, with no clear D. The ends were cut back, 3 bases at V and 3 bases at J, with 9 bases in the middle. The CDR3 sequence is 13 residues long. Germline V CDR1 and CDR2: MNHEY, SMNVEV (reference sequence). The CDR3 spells CASSFSPYYEQYF. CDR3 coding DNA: TGTGCCAGCAGTTTCTCCCCTTACTACGAGCAGTACTTC.